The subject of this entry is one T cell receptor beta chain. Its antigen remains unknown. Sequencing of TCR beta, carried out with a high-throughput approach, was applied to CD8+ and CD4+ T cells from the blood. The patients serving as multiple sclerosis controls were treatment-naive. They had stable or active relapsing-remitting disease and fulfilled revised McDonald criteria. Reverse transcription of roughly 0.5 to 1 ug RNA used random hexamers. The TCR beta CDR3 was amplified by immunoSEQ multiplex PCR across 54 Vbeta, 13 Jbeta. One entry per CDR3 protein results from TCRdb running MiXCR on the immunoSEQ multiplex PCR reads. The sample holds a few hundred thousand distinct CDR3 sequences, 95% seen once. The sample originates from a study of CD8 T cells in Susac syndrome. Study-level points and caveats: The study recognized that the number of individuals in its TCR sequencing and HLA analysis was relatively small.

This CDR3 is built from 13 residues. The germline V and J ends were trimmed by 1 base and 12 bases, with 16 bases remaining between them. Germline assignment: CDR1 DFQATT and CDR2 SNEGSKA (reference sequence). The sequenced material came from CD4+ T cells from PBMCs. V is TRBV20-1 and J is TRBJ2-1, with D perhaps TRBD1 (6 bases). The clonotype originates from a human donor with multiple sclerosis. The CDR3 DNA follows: TGCAGTGCTAGAGGGGAGAGGACAGCCGGGCAGTTCTTC. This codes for CSARGERTAGQFF.